These 5 T cell receptor beta chains came from one sample sequenced in a study of T cell repertoires in aging, cancer and after chemotherapy. A mixed TRB-A/B primer pool amplified rearranged TRB by multiplex touch-down PCR. TCRdb itself ran the multiplex PCR reads through MiXCR, one entry per CDR3 protein. In the table there are about 570 distinct CDR3 sequences, 65% to 90% of which are singletons. Peripheral blood genomic DNA, not sorted cells or RNA, was the template. The sample consisted of blood. The source is a human donor with a solid tumor.

This clonotype was seen a single time. The chain combines TRBV11-2 with TRBJ2-7; D is undetermined. The CDR3 totals 12 residues. Trimming shortened V by 1 base and J by 3 bases, and 4 bases separated the two germline ends. The germline V gene encodes CDR1 SGHAT and CDR2 FQNNGV. For the CDR3, the DNA is TGTGCCAGCAGCTTAGGCTACTACGAGCAGTACTTC. This encodes CASSLGYYEQYF.

The chain links TRBV20-1 to TRBJ1-1; TRBD1 agrees at 9 bases. CDR1 and CDR2 from the germline V gene are DFQATT and SNEGSKA (reference sequence). The CDR3 length is 15 residues. V dropped 4 bases and J dropped 6; count of bases not matched to a gene: 12. CDR3 nucleotide sequence: TGCAGTGCTACCCCAGTGACAGGGGGAACCCCTGAAGCTTTCTTT. Amino acids: CSATPVTGGTPEAFF.

A note on this clonotype: The germline gene is not matched at one end of the junction; a read error may be the cause. The chain combines TRBV19 with TRBJ1-1, with 9 bases matching TRBD1. The CDR3 consists of 15 residues. The germline V gene has CDR1 LNHDA and CDR2 SQIVND (reference sequence). In DNA form, the CDR3 reads TGTGCCAGTAGTATAGGGACAGGGGTGAAAACTGAAGCTTTCTTT. This gives the protein CASSIGTGVKTEAFF.

The chain recombines TRBV20-1 with TRBJ1-5, with D tentatively TRBD1 (5 bases). Germline V gene lookup returns CDR1 DFQATT and CDR2 SNEGSKA (reference sequence). The CDR3 spans 15 residues. Trimming left V 4 bases short and J 4 bases short, with 17 bases between. The CDR3 DNA is TGCAGTGCTACCCCAAGACAGAGTTCAAATCAGCCCCAGCATTTT. Its translation is CSATPRQSSNQPQHF.

This CDR3 reads CASSAGTSGRLAQYF. The CDR3 coding sequence is TGTGCCAGTAGTGCCGGGACTAGCGGGAGATTAGCGCAGTATTTT. The chain is built from TRBV19 and TRBJ2-3; 14 positions match TRBD2. This CDR3 region has 15 residues. V was clipped by 5 bases and J by 10 bases; unmatched bases: 8. Germline CDR1 reads LNHDA; CDR2 reads SQIVND (reference sequence).